This T cell receptor (beta chain) was sequenced during a study of T cell responses to AZD1222 COVID-19 vaccine. The CDR3 is made up of 12 amino acids. V was trimmed by 6 bases and J by 3 bases, leaving 11 bases between them. The V gene's germline CDR1 is SQVTM and CDR2 ANQGSEA. TCRdb's table, derived via immunoSEQ multiplex PCR, lists solely in-frame clones and lacks some. The table records some 99,000 clones, about 88% of them present only once. This chain links TRBV29-1 with TRBJ1-2; no firm D call. This sequence was found in an adult in good health. The specimen was peripheral blood, collected on day 0 of AZD1222 vaccination. CDR3 bases: TGCAGCGTCCGGGCGGGCGACTATGGCTACACCTTC. Translated: CSVRAGDYGYTF.